These 2 T cell receptor beta chains were all obtained from the same sample, sequenced in a study of cytomegalovirus exposure and HLA in healthy donors. Use of 60 Vbeta and 13 Jbeta primers characterized the PCR. Using immunoSEQ multiplex PCR, the repertoire was profiled, and TCRdb retains in-frame clones only, with some absent. The table has 100,000 to 150,000 clones, around 77% seen once; the top ten hold 9.5% to 15%. Sequenced: PBMCs. These TCRs come from a woman in her 40s in good health and CMV-seropositive.

The V call is TRBV28, the J call TRBJ1-2, with 8 bases fitting TRBD1. V dropped 6 bases and J dropped 12; count of bases not matched to a gene: 9. The germline CDR1 and CDR2 sequences are MDHEN and SYDVKM. This CDR3 has 12 amino acids. The CDR3 protein is CASRGRGRFHTF. In nucleotides, the CDR3 is TGTGCCAGCAGAGGCAGGGGGCGCTTTCACACCTTC.

The table lists this clone with a few counts. This chain joins TRBV6-1 and TRBJ2-7; 11 bases fit TRBD2. J gave up 0 bases and V 5 bases, and 3 bases lay outside the gene matches. The length of the CDR3 is 15 residues. Germline CDR1 and CDR2: MNHNS and SASEGT. CDR3 sequence reads: CASSTLAGGSYEQYF. The CDR3 DNA follows: TGTGCCAGCAGTACCCTAGCGGGGGGCTCCTACGAGCAGTACTTC.